This T cell receptor beta chain stems from a study of blood T cell repertoires in COVID-19. The repertoire was sequenced with immunoSEQ multiplex PCR; TCRdb's copy has only in-frame clones and lacks some. The sample has approximately 150,000 clones; around 80% are singletons. Trimming stripped 1 base from V and 3 bases from J, with 6 bases between. There are 13 residues in the CDR3. Germline V lookup: CDR1 KGHSH, CDR2 LQKENI. The clonotype originates from a human donor with acute or convalescent COVID-19. The donor label of this sample is uncertain. The V and J genes are TRBV18 and TRBJ1-1; D is undetermined. Sequencing used peripheral blood. The CDR3 bases are TGTGCCAGCTCACCACAGAGGGACACTGAAGCTTTCTTT. Encoded protein: CASSPQRDTEAFF.